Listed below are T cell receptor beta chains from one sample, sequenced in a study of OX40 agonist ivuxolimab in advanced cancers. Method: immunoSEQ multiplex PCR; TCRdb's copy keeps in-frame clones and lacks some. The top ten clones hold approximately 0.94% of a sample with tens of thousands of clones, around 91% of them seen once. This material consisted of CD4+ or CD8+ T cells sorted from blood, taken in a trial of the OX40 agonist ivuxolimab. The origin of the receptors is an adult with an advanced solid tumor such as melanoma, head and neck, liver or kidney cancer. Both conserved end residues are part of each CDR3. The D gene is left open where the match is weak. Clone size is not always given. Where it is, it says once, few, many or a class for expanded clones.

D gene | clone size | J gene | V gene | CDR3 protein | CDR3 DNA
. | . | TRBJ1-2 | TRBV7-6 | CASSISGLGGYTF | TGTGCCAGCAGTATTAGTGGCCTTGGTGGCTACACCTTC
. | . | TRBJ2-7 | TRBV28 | CASSIGQAGINYEQYF | TGTGCCAGCAGTATAGGACAGGCGGGGATTAACTACGAGCAGTACTTC
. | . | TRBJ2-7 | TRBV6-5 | CASRQGRHEQYF | TGTGCCAGCAGACAGGGGAGGCACGAGCAGTACTTC
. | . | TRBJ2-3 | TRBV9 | CASSVVNGGTDTQYF | TGTGCCAGCAGCGTAGTTAACGGCGGGACAGATACGCAGTATTTT
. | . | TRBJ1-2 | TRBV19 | CASNRGRGSSGYTF | TGTGCCAGTAATCGGGGCAGGGGATCTTCTGGCTACACCTTC
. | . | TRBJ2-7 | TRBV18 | CASSPRGAHYEQYF | TGTGCCAGCTCACCCCGCGGGGCCCACTACGAGCAGTACTTC
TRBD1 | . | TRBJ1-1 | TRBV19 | CASSVTGLNTEAFF | TGTGCCAGTAGTGTGACAGGGCTGAACACTGAAGCTTTCTTT
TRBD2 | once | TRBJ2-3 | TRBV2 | CASSTAGGNTDTQYF | TGTGCCAGCAGTACGGCCGGGGGGAACACAGATACGCAGTATTTT
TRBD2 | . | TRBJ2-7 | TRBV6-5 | CASSLAQLAGVGEQYF | TGTGCCAGCAGTTTGGCGCAACTAGCGGGAGTGGGCGAGCAGTACTTC
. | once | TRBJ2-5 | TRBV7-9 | CASSLQSWGAETQYF | TGTGCCAGCAGCTTACAGAGCTGGGGGGCGGAGACCCAGTACTTC
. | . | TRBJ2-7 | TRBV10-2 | CASSASGQGGYEQYF | TGCGCCAGCAGTGCCTCCGGACAGGGAGGGTACGAGCAGTACTTC
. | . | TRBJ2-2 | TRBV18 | CASSPGPPGLNTGELFF | TGTGCCAGCTCACCAGGGCCCCCGGGGTTGAACACCGGGGAGCTGTTTTTT
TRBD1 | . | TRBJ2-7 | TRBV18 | CASSRLGTGNLYEQYF | TGTGCCAGCTCACGTCTCGGGACAGGAAACCTCTACGAGCAGTACTTC
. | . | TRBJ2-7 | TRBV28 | CASSLSHSGPYEQYF | TGTGCCAGCAGTTTAAGCCACAGCGGACCCTACGAGCAGTACTTC
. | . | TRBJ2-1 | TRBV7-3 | CASSLTFGWQDNEQFF | TGTGCCAGCAGCTTAACGTTTGGTTGGCAAGACAATGAGCAGTTCTTC
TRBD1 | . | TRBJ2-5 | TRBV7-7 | CASSLGRWTGQETQYF | TGTGCTAGCAGCTTAGGAAGGTGGACAGGGCAAGAGACCCAGTACTTC
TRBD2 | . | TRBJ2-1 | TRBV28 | CASTLGLAGGDEQFF | TGTGCCAGCACCCTGGGATTAGCGGGGGGGGATGAGCAGTTCTTC
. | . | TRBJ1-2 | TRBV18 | CASSPGWSGVSYGYGYTF | TGTGCCAGCTCACCTGGGTGGTCAGGGGTATCCTACGGCTATGGCTACACCTTC
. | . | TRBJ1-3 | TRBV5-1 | CASSLAGYFSGNTIYF | TGCGCCAGCAGCTTGGCCGGTTATTTCTCTGGAAACACCATATATTTT
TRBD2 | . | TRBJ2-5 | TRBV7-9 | CASSLTAGGPQETQYF | TGTGCCAGCAGCCTGACAGCGGGAGGGCCCCAAGAGACCCAGTACTTC
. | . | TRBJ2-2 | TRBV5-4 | CASSSGPDTGELFF | TGTGCCAGCAGCTCGGGACCTGACACCGGGGAGCTGTTTTTT
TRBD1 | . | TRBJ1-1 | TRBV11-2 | CASGDSTEAFF | TGTGCCAGCGGGGACAGCACTGAAGCTTTCTTT
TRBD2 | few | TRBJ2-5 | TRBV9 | CASSPGTIAGETQYF | TGTGCCAGCAGCCCTGGGACCATAGCGGGAGAGACCCAGTACTTC
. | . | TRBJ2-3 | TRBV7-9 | CASSVSITDTQYF | TGTGCCAGCAGCGTTTCTATTACAGATACGCAGTATTTT
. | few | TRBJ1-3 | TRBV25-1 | CASSEYRTGTSGNTIYF | TGTGCCAGCAGTGAATATAGAACAGGAACCTCTGGAAACACCATATATTTT
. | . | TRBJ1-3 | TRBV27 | CASKPGAGNTIYF | TGTGCCAGCAAACCAGGAGCCGGAAACACCATATATTTT
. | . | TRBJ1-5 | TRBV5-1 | CASSLGQGKNQPQHF | TGCGCCAGCAGCTTGGGTCAGGGGAAGAATCAGCCCCAGCATTTT
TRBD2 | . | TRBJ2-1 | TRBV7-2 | CASSNREGAYNEQFF | TGTGCCAGCAGTAACCGGGAGGGAGCCTACAATGAGCAGTTCTTC
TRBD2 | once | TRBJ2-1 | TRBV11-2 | CASSLAGGLAGGTNQQFF | TGTGCCAGCAGCTTAGCAGGGGGACTAGCGGGGGGTACCAATCAGCAGTTCTTC
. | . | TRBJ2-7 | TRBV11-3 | CASSFDRTYEQYF | TGTGCCAGCAGCTTCGACCGAACCTACGAGCAGTACTTC
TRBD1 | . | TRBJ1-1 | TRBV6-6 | CASSRQGANTEAFF | TGTGCCAGCAGTAGACAGGGGGCCAACACTGAAGCTTTCTTT
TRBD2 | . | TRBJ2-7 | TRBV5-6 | CASSLAPSGHYEQYF | TGTGCCAGCAGCTTGGCGCCTAGCGGCCACTACGAGCAGTACTTC
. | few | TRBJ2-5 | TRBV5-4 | CASSLKRPGLPQETQYF | TGTGCCAGCAGCCTAAAACGACCAGGACTACCTCAAGAGACCCAGTACTTC
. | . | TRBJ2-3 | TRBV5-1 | CASSLGWRGPSTDTQYF | TGCGCCAGCAGCTTGGGGTGGCGGGGGCCAAGCACAGATACGCAGTATTTT
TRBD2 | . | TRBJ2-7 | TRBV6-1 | CASSDMSAGATYEQYF | TGTGCCAGCAGTGATATGTCGGCGGGAGCCACCTACGAGCAGTACTTC
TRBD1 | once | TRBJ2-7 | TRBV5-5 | CASSLTGGFAYEQYF | TGTGCCAGCAGCTTGACAGGGGGCTTCGCCTACGAGCAGTACTTC
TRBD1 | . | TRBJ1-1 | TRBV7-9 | CASSLDRGTEAFF | TGTGCCAGCAGCTTAGACAGGGGCACTGAAGCTTTCTTT
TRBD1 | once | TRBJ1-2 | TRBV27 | CASRRGQGAGYTF | TGTGCCAGCAGACGGGGACAGGGGGCGGGCTACACCTTC
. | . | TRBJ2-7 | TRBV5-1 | CASSWGQAGEQYF | TGCGCCAGCAGCTGGGGCCAGGCCGGCGAGCAGTACTTC
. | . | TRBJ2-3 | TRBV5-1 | CASSLDTGSGDTQYF | TGCGCCAGCAGCTTGGACACAGGGTCGGGAGATACGCAGTATTTT
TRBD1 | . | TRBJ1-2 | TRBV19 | CASTGTGVRANYGYTF | TGTGCCAGTACGGGGACAGGGGTGCGGGCTAACTATGGCTACACCTTC
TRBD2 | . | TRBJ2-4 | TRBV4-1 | CASSQEPGLAGTLAKNIQYF | TGCGCCAGCAGCCAAGAGCCGGGACTAGCGGGAACTTTAGCCAAAAACATTCAGTACTTC
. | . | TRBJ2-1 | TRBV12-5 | CASGLVQEAGSAGEQFF | TGTGCTAGTGGTTTGGTACAGGAGGCAGGGAGCGCTGGGGAGCAGTTCTTC
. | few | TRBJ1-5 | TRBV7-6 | CASSLGGYGNQPQHF | TGTGCCAGCAGCTTGGGAGGGTATGGCAATCAGCCCCAGCATTTT
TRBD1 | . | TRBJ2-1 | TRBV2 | CASSEIRGQNNEQFF | TGTGCCAGCAGTGAAATAAGGGGACAGAACAATGAGCAGTTCTTC
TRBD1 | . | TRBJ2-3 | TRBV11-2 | CASSRYRGNTQYF | TGTGCCAGCAGTCGTTACAGGGGTAATACGCAGTATTTT
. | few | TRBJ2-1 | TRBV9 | CASSPGDSGTEQFF | TGTGCCAGCAGCCCGGGGGACAGTGGGACTGAGCAGTTCTTC
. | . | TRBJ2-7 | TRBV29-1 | CSVVRVGSYEQYF | TGCAGCGTTGTCAGGGTCGGCTCCTACGAGCAGTACTTC
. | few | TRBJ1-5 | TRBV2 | CASKGRAYGQPQHF | TGTGCCAGCAAGGGAAGGGCGTATGGTCAGCCCCAGCATTTT
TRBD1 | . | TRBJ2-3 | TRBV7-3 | CASSLTGQGTDTQYF | TGTGCCAGCAGCTTAACGGGACAGGGGACAGATACGCAGTATTTT
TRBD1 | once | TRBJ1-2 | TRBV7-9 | CASSLLGQAEYGYTF | TGTGCCAGCAGCTTATTGGGACAGGCTGAATATGGCTACACCTTC
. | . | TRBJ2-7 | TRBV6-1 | CASSEPAVIYEQYF | TGTGCCAGCAGTGAGCCGGCAGTTATTTACGAGCAGTACTTC
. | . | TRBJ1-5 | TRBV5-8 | CASSRRGGVAQPQHF | TGTGCCAGCAGCAGGAGAGGGGGTGTTGCTCAGCCCCAGCATTTT
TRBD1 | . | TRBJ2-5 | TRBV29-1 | CSGTDRGYQETQYF | TGCAGCGGTACCGACAGGGGTTACCAAGAGACCCAGTACTTC
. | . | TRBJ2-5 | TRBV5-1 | CASSREGWETQYF | TGCGCCAGCAGCCGAGAGGGTTGGGAGACCCAGTACTTC